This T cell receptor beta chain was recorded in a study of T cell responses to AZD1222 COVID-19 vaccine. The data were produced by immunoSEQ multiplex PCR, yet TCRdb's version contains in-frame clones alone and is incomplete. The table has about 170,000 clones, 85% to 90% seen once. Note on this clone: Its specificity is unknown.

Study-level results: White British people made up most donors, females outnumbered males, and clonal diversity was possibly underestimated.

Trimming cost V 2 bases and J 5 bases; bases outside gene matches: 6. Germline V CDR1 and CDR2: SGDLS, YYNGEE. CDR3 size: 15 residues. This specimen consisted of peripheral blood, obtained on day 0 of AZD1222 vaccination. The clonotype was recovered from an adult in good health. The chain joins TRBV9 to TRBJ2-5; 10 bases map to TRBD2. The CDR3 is CASSVASGSYETQYF. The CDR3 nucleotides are TGTGCCAGCAGCGTGGCTAGCGGGAGCTACGAGACCCAGTACTTC.